The 18 T cell receptor beta chains in this list originate from one sample, sequenced in a study of early T cells in non-severe SARS-CoV-2 infection. Using its own MiXCR run on the 5' RACE reads, TCRdb lists one record per CDR3 protein. Seen here are around 70,000 distinct CDR3 sequences, roughly 11% observed once, and the top ten hold 6.4%. The source material was whole blood. The receptors come from an adult who was a healthcare worker with PCR-confirmed SARS-CoV-2 infection or an uninfected control (not recorded which).

This chain links TRBV20-1 with TRBJ2-5; no clear D gene. Trimming stripped 7 bases from V and 4 bases from J, with 10 bases between. This CDR3 has 11 amino acids. Looked up from germline, CDR1 is DFQATT and CDR2 is SNEGSKA (reference sequence). As DNA, the CDR3 is TGCAGTGTCTTCCTGAGAGAGACCCAGTACTTC. Its translation: CSVFLRETQYF.

The genes are TRBV7-8 and TRBJ2-1; 9 bases agree with TRBD2. Germline trimming cut 5 bases from V and 6 bases from J; bases unmatched to any gene: 5. Per germline, CDR1 SGHVS and CDR2 FQNEAQ. The CDR3 runs to 14 residues. CDR3 nucleotide sequence: TGTGCCAGCAGCCCTCAGACTAGCGGCAATGAGCAGTTCTTC. Its protein is CASSPQTSGNEQFF.

This rearrangement joins TRBV7-2 to TRBJ2-7; 11 bases fit TRBD2. The germline CDR1 and CDR2 sequences are SGHTA and FQGNSA. V was pared by 4 bases and J by 6 bases, with 8 bases of the junction left unmatched. The CDR3 has 15 residues. The CDR3 loop reads CASSSKLAGESEQYF. CDR3 DNA: TGTGCCAGCAGCTCAAAACTAGCGGGAGAGAGCGAGCAGTACTTC.

This clonotype was counted a few times. The chain links TRBV6-4 to TRBJ2-1; TRBD2 agrees at 10 bases. Germline CDR1 reads MRHNA; CDR2 reads SNTAGT. With 4 bases clipped from V and 7 bases from J, the junction kept 7 bases outside the gene matches. The length of the CDR3 is 15 residues. CDR3 bases: TGTGCCAGCAGTGGAACTAGCGGGGTTTCGAATGAGCAGTTCTTC. Its translation: CASSGTSGVSNEQFF.

The CDR3 loop reads CASSLLAGRRAGELFF. CDR3 in DNA: TGTGCCAGCAGTTTACTGGCGGGAAGGAGGGCCGGGGAGCTGTTTTTT. The rearrangement joins TRBV28 to TRBJ2-2, with D maybe TRBD2 (6 bases). CDR3 size: 16 residues. Trimming took 2 bases from V and 6 from J, leaving 16 bases between them. Germline lookup yields CDR1 MDHEN and CDR2 SYDVKM.

This clonotype was recorded at least ten times. J is TRBJ1-1 and V is TRBV20-1, with a tentative D call TRBD1 (6 bases). Germline values: CDR1 DFQATT, CDR2 SNEGSKA (reference sequence). The V end was cut by 6 bases, the J end by 0 bases, with 14 bases between. CDR3 length: 14 residues. CDR3 DNA: TGCAGTGCAATGGGCGACAGGATGAACACTGAAGCTTTCTTT. As protein: CSAMGDRMNTEAFF.

The V call is TRBV30, the J call TRBJ2-7; D may be TRBD1 or TRBD2 (5 bases each). V gave up 3 bases and J gave up 7 bases, with 19 bases separating them. The CDR3 is 14 residues long. Germline CDR1 and CDR2: GTSNPN and SVGIG (reference sequence). The CDR3 region is CAWSPKGRDGEQYF. The DNA of the CDR3 is TGTGCCTGGAGCCCCAAGGGACGGGACGGAGAGCAGTACTTC.

The chain recombines TRBV29-1 with TRBJ2-1; D may correspond to TRBD1 or TRBD2 (5 bases each). The ends were cut back, 6 bases at V and 4 bases at J, with 16 bases in the middle. Germline-derived CDR1 and CDR2 are SQVTM and ANQGSEA. The CDR3 is 14 amino acids. The CDR3, as DNA: TGCAGCGTCCTTACGGGACGAGAATACAATGAGCAGTTCTTC. Its protein is CSVLTGREYNEQFF.

The chain recombines TRBV5-4 with TRBJ2-3; 7 bases fit TRBD2. From germline, CDR1 is SGHNT and CDR2 YYREEE (reference sequence). V dropped 2 bases and J dropped 3; count of bases not matched to a gene: 6. CDR3 size: 15 residues. CDR3 sequence: CASSFGAGSTDTQYF. The DNA for the CDR3 is TGTGCCAGCAGCTTCGGAGCGGGATCGACAGATACGCAGTATTTT.

This clonotype was seen at least ten times. The gene calls are TRBV18 and TRBJ2-3, with D perhaps being TRBD1 or TRBD2 (5 bases each). In germline, CDR1 is KGHSH, CDR2 LQKENI. V lost 6 bases, J lost 2 bases, and 12 bases lay in between. The CDR3 spans 14 residues. For the CDR3, the DNA is TGTGCCAGCTCTCCCAGAGGGGACACAGATACGCAGTATTTT. Its protein is CASSPRGDTDTQYF.

This clonotype was counted many times. This chain connects TRBV12-3 or TRBV12-4 to TRBJ2-1; D may be TRBD2 (7 bases). Trimming pared 3 bases from V and 4 bases from J, leaving 13 bases between. The CDR3 has 15 residues. As DNA, the CDR3 is TGTGCCAGCAGTTTTTGGGGGCGGGGGTACAATGAGCAGTTCTTC. Encoded protein: CASSFWGRGYNEQFF.

This clonotype was counted ten times or more. The V gene is TRBV20-1, the J gene TRBJ1-1; the D gene is possibly TRBD1 (5 bases). Germline CDR1 DFQATT, CDR2 SNEGSKA (reference sequence). V lost 0 bases to trimming and J lost 2 bases, with 16 bases between them. This CDR3 region has 16 residues. The CDR3 loop reads CSARDAGPGVNTEAFF. CDR3 nucleotides: TGCAGTGCTAGAGATGCAGGGCCCGGGGTTAACACTGAAGCTTTCTTT.

The genes are TRBV12-3 or TRBV12-4 and TRBJ1-3; D not certain. V lost 3 bases to trimming and J lost 1 base, with 1 base between them. This CDR3 has 12 amino acids. The CDR3 DNA reads as TGTGCCAGCAGTTTTTCTGGAAACACCATATATTTT. Translated: CASSFSGNTIYF.

This clonotype was seen ten or more times. V is TRBV3-1 and J is TRBJ2-7; the D is unclear. Germline lookup yields CDR1 LGHDT and CDR2 YNNKEL (reference sequence). Between the trimmed V and J ends, which lost 0 bases and 6 bases, there was a span of 12 bases. This CDR3 is 14 amino acids long. CDR3 nucleotide sequence: TGTGCCAGCAGCCAAGATCCGGGCCCCGGCGAGCAGTACTTC. Its translation is CASSQDPGPGEQYF.

This clonotype was recorded a few times. The V gene is TRBV11-2, the J gene TRBJ2-1; D remains unclear. This CDR3 spans 12 amino acids. V was pared by 1 base and J by 11 bases, with 9 bases between. Germline V gene sequence: CDR1 SGHAT, CDR2 FQNNGV. The CDR3 DNA is TGTGCCAGCAGCTTAGGGTGGAATCAGCAGTTCTTC. This translates into CASSLGWNQQFF.

The chain couples TRBV28 to TRBJ2-3; D is perhaps TRBD1 or TRBD2 (5 bases each). This CDR3 has 16 residues. Germline V gene data show CDR1 as MDHEN and CDR2 as SYDVKM. V was clipped by 5 bases and J by 0 bases, with 15 bases between them. The CDR3: CASSGGLAHSTDTQYF. The CDR3 region has the DNA TGTGCCAGCAGTGGGGGTTTAGCGCATAGCACAGATACGCAGTATTTT.

The V and J genes are TRBV9 and TRBJ1-2; no reliable D call. The CDR3 consists of 15 residues. Trimming cost V 0 bases and J 4 bases, with 13 bases left between them. In germline, CDR1 is SGDLS, CDR2 YYNGEE. The CDR3 nucleotides read TGTGCCAGCAGCGTAGGGGCGGTGGTGGGCTATGGCTACACCTTC. It is translated as CASSVGAVVGYGYTF.

This chain links TRBV11-3 with TRBJ2-7; maybe TRBD2 (5 bases). The V end lost 1 base, the J end lost 1 base, and 11 bases lay between the germline ends. Germline CDR1 and CDR2: SGHNT and YENEEA. The CDR3 runs 15 residues. In nucleotides, the CDR3 is TGTGCCAGCAGCTTAGTAGCGCACGGATCCTACGAGCAGTACTTC. It translates to CASSLVAHGSYEQYF.